This passage covers 28 T cell receptor beta chains from one sample sequenced in a study of CD8 T cells in Susac syndrome. With random hexamers, 0.5 to 1 ug RNA was reverse transcribed. TCRdb recomputed calls from the immunoSEQ multiplex PCR reads with MiXCR, one row per CDR3 protein. The sample records about 85,000 distinct CDR3 sequences, around 93% being singletons. The sequenced material came from CD8+ T cells from PBMCs. The receptors here all came from a human donor with Susac syndrome.

This chain connects TRBV9 to TRBJ2-2; 7 bases map to TRBD2. The J segment lost 6 bases and the V segment lost 0 bases, leaving 17 bases of the junction unmatched. The CDR3 extends over 19 amino acids. Germline values: CDR1 SGDLS, CDR2 YYNGEE. In DNA, the CDR3 is TGTGCCAGCAGCGTAGATTCTTCCGGGGGGAGAGGGAGGGCCGGGGAGCTGTTTTTT. Its translation is CASSVDSSGGRGRAGELFF.

The rearrangement uses TRBV20-1 and TRBJ1-5; D gene ambiguous. V was cut by 4 bases and J by 0 bases, with 13 bases left in between. The length of the CDR3 is 15 residues. CDR1 DFQATT and CDR2 SNEGSKA come from the germline V gene (reference sequence). CDR3 sequence: CSANMRPTSNQPQHF. In DNA, the CDR3 is TGCAGTGCTAACATGAGACCCACTAGCAATCAGCCCCAGCATTTT.

This clonotype has only a few counts. The CDR3 DNA is TGTGCCAGCAGCTTGGCCGGGCTATCACTAAACAATGAGCAGTTCTTC. Translating gives CASSLAGLSLNNEQFF. The gene calls are TRBV5-6 and TRBJ2-1; D is uncertain. Germline V gives CDR1 SGHDT, CDR2 YYEEEE. The CDR3 spans 16 residues. V was clipped by 0 bases and J by 5 bases, with 15 bases between them.

The chain links TRBV6-6 to TRBJ2-1; D remains ambiguous. CDR1 MNHNY and CDR2 SVGAGI come from the germline V gene (reference sequence). V lost 10 bases and J 6 bases, leaving 16 bases between the germline ends. This CDR3 is 13 amino acids long. The CDR3 sequence: CATLSLGLNEQFF. The DNA for the CDR3 is TGTGCCACCTTAAGTCTCGGCCTCAATGAGCAGTTCTTC.

V usage is TRBV15 and J usage is TRBJ2-3, with 9 nucleotides matching TRBD2. V lost 0 bases to trimming and J lost 1 base; unmatched junction nucleotides: 5. This CDR3 is built from 17 residues. Germline CDR1 is LNHNV and CDR2 is YYDKDF (reference sequence). CDR3 bases: TGTGCCACCAGCAGAGATCCTAGGACTAGCGGCACAGATACGCAGTATTTT. Translating gives CATSRDPRTSGTDTQYF.

The chain recombines TRBV9 with TRBJ1-2; 7 nucleotides line up with TRBD1. The CDR3 contains 11 residues. V was pared by 7 bases and J by 7 bases, with 4 bases of the junction left unmatched. CDR1 and CDR2 from the germline V gene are SGDLS and YYNGEE. Written as DNA, the CDR3 is TGTGCCAGCGAGGGGGCTGGTGGCTACACCTTC. This gives the protein CASEGAGGYTF. Full variable domain (outside the CDR3, taken from reference TRBV9 and TRBJ1-2): DSGVTQTPKHLITATGQRVTLRCSPRSGDLSVYWYQQSLDQGLQFLIQYYNGEERAKGNILERFSAQQFPDLHSELNLSSLELGDSALYFCASEGAGGYTFGSGTRLTVV.

The rearrangement joins TRBV16 to TRBJ1-2, with D unresolved. The CDR3 runs 15 residues. In germline, CDR1 is KGHSY, CDR2 FQNENV. The ends were cut back, 2 bases at V and 3 bases at J, with 13 bases in the middle. CDR3 bases: TGTGCCAGCAGCCAAGTACCCGGAACCTACTATGGCTACACCTTC. It encodes CASSQVPGTYYGYTF.

J is TRBJ2-1 and V is TRBV29-1, with unresolved D. Trimming stripped 1 base from V and 10 bases from J, with 14 bases between. The CDR3 runs 13 residues. Germline CDR1 and CDR2: SQVTM and ANQGSEA. CDR3 DNA: TGCAGCGTTGAAGGCCTACAAAACGGGGAGCAGTTCTTC. Residues: CSVEGLQNGEQFF.

The chain uses TRBV19 and TRBJ2-3; 8 bases are shared with TRBD1. The germline V gene has CDR1 LNHDA and CDR2 SQIVND (reference sequence). Trimming took 2 bases from V and 5 from J; bases not matched to a gene: 6. The CDR3 totals 15 residues. CDR3 DNA sequence: TGTGCCAGTAGTATACCCCCAGGGGGCGAAGATACGCAGTATTTT. It specifies CASSIPPGGEDTQYF. The full variable domain, rest sourced from reference TRBV19 and TRBJ2-3, is DGGITQSPKYLFRKEGQNVTLSCEQNLNHDAMYWYRQDPGQGLRLIYYSQIVNDFQKGDIAEGYSVSREKKESFPLTVTSAQKNPTAFYLCASSIPPGGEDTQYFGPGTRLTVL.

The rearrangement links TRBV29-1 to TRBJ1-4; 8 bases match TRBD1. V dropped 0 bases and J dropped 8; count of bases not matched to a gene: 5. CDR3 length: 14 residues. Looked up from germline, CDR1 is SQVTM and CDR2 is ANQGSEA. CDR3 amino acids: CSVEEDREAEKLFF. CDR3 in DNA: TGCAGCGTTGAAGAGGACAGGGAGGCGGAAAAACTGTTTTTT.

The CDR3 region is CASSPPGQGWSADTQYF. CDR3 DNA sequence: TGTGCCAGCTCACCACCGGGGCAGGGGTGGTCCGCAGATACGCAGTATTTT. The rearrangement uses TRBV18 and TRBJ2-3; perhaps TRBD1 as D (6 bases). Germline lookup yields CDR1 KGHSH and CDR2 LQKENI. The CDR3 loop spans 17 amino acids. V was clipped by 0 bases and J by 4 bases, with 17 bases between them.

This clonotype was detected a few times. The J gene is TRBJ2-1, the V gene TRBV27, with TRBD2 identical over 10 bases. The CDR3 consists of 15 residues. CDR1 and CDR2 from the germline V gene are MNHEY and SMNVEV (reference sequence). Trimming cost V 5 bases and J 2 bases; bases outside gene matches: 3. CDR3 bases: TGTGCCAGCAGTCCAGGACTAGCGGCCTACAATGAGCAGTTCTTC. Amino acids: CASSPGLAAYNEQFF.

V usage is TRBV4-1 and J usage is TRBJ2-1; unclear D gene. The CDR3 totals 15 residues. Trimming stripped 4 bases from V and 0 bases from J, with 10 bases between. The V gene's germline CDR1 is MGHRA and CDR2 YSYEKL. The CDR3 region is CASSPEQSSYNEQFF. CDR3 DNA: TGCGCCAGCAGCCCGGAACAGAGCTCCTACAATGAGCAGTTCTTC.

This chain connects TRBV9 to TRBJ1-5; D uncertain. The ends were cut back, 7 bases at V and 0 bases at J, with 17 bases in the middle. Germline loops: CDR1 SGDLS, CDR2 YYNGEE. The CDR3 runs 16 residues. The CDR3 reads CASSEGGINSNQPQHF. The CDR3, as DNA: TGTGCCAGCTCCGAAGGAGGAATCAATAGCAATCAGCCCCAGCATTTT. Full variable domain (outside the CDR3, taken from reference TRBV9 and TRBJ1-5): DSGVTQTPKHLITATGQRVTLRCSPRSGDLSVYWYQQSLDQGLQFLIQYYNGEERAKGNILERFSAQQFPDLHSELNLSSLELGDSALYFCASSEGGINSNQPQHFGDGTRLSIL.

The chain employs TRBV25-1 and TRBJ2-5; D uncertain. Trimming stripped 5 bases from V and 5 bases from J, with 9 bases between. This CDR3 comprises 12 residues. Per the germline V gene, CDR1 is MGHDK and CDR2 is SYGVNS. The chain's CDR3 is CASSPLEETQYF. CDR3 nucleotides: TGTGCCAGCAGTCCCCTGGAGGAGACCCAGTACTTC. The full variable domain, completed using reference TRBV25-1 and TRBJ2-5, is EADIYQTPRYLVIGTGKKITLECSQTMGHDKMYWYQQDPGMELHLIHYSYGVNSTEKGDLSSESTVSRIRTEHFPLTLESARPSHTSQYLCASSPLEETQYFGPGTRLLVL.

V and J are TRBV5-6 and TRBJ2-7, with D uncertain. Trimming shortened V by 0 bases and J by 3 bases, and 7 bases separated the two germline ends. Germline V gene lookup returns CDR1 SGHDT and CDR2 YYEEEE. The CDR3 is 13 residues long. CDR3 region: CASSLDSFYEQYF. CDR3 coding DNA: TGTGCCAGCAGCTTGGACTCCTTCTACGAGCAGTACTTC.

This sequence joins TRBV3-1 and TRBJ2-5; 9 nucleotides match TRBD1. V lost 0 bases to trimming and J lost 3 bases; unmatched junction nucleotides: 8. The CDR3 length is 17 residues. Per the germline V gene, CDR1 is LGHDT and CDR2 is YNNKEL (reference sequence). CDR3 DNA sequence: TGTGCCAGCAGCCAAGAGATCCCCCGGGACAGGGAAGAGACCCAGTACTTC. This codes for CASSQEIPRDREETQYF.

The chain uses TRBV29-1 and TRBJ1-1; D remains ambiguous. Trimming left V 4 bases short and J 4 bases short, with 10 bases between. Germline values: CDR1 SQVTM, CDR2 ANQGSEA. The CDR3 extends over 12 amino acids. The CDR3 DNA reads TGCAGCGTTGGCGAATTTAGCACTGAAGCTTTCTTT. It yields the protein CSVGEFSTEAFF.

The rearrangement joins TRBV7-9 to TRBJ1-2; TRBD1 matches 7 bases. Trimming removed 5 bases from V and 4 bases from J; junction bases left unmatched: 7. CDR1 is SEHNR and CDR2 is FQNEAQ in the germline V gene (reference sequence). CDR3 length: 14 residues. The CDR3, as DNA: TGTGCCAGCAGCGAGATAGGGGGCGGCTATGGCTACACCTTC. This gives the protein CASSEIGGGYGYTF.

The rearrangement joins TRBV6-6 to TRBJ1-5; no clear D gene. The germline CDR1 and CDR2 sequences are MNHNY and SVGAGI (reference sequence). The CDR3 loop spans 11 amino acids. The V end was cut by 6 bases, the J end by 4 bases, with 4 bases between. The CDR3 DNA is TGTGCCAGCAGCCAAAATCAGCCCCAGCATTTT. Amino acids: CASSQNQPQHF.

The V call is TRBV3-1, the J call TRBJ2-5, with a possible D match to TRBD2 (7 bases). V lost 7 bases and J lost 2, with 17 bases in between. Germline loops: CDR1 LGHDT, CDR2 YNNKEL (reference sequence). The length of the CDR3 is 15 residues. The CDR3 region is CASTAGAGGQETQYF. DNA of the CDR3: TGTGCCAGCACCGCGGGGGCAGGTGGGCAAGAGACCCAGTACTTC.

This clonotype has just one count. The V call is TRBV6-1, the J call TRBJ2-2, with D possibly being TRBD1 or TRBD2 (5 bases each). This CDR3 is 14 amino acids long. In germline, CDR1 is MNHNS, CDR2 SASEGT. Trimming left V 6 bases short and J 3 bases short, with 11 bases between. The CDR3 DNA reads TGTGCCAGCAGAAGGGACGCTGACACCGGGGAGCTGTTTTTT. The encoded protein is CASRRDADTGELFF.

The rearrangement uses TRBV25-1 and TRBJ2-1, with 9 bases that match TRBD1. The germline V gene has CDR1 MGHDK and CDR2 SYGVNS. The V segment lost 0 bases and the J segment 5 bases; nucleotides outside the gene matches: 2. The CDR3 covers 15 residues. CDR3: CASSEYRTGDNEQFF. CDR3 nucleotides: TGTGCCAGCAGTGAATATAGGACAGGGGACAATGAGCAGTTCTTC.

The chain links TRBV29-1 to TRBJ2-2; tentative D call: TRBD2 (6 bases). V was pared by 4 bases and J by 6 bases, with 6 bases between. The CDR3 extends over 11 amino acids. Germline CDR1 reads SQVTM; CDR2 reads ANQGSEA. The CDR3 DNA reads as TGCAGCGTTGGGGGGGCCGGGGAGCTGTTTTTT. This sequence encodes CSVGGAGELFF.

The chain carries TRBV27 and TRBJ1-1; TRBD1 matches 8 bases. Per germline, CDR1 MNHEY and CDR2 SMNVEV (reference sequence). The CDR3 sequence is 14 residues long. The trim removed 2 bases at V and 5 bases at J, leaving 4 bases unmatched. The CDR3 nucleotides are TGTGCCAGCAGTTTACAGGGGGCAGGAACTGAAGCTTTCTTT. Translated: CASSLQGAGTEAFF.

This rearrangement joins TRBV29-1 to TRBJ2-3, with TRBD1 matching over 10 bases. The CDR3 length is 14 residues. CDR1 is SQVTM and CDR2 is ANQGSEA in the germline V gene. After removal of 5 bases from V and 3 bases from J, the junction contained 5 bases not matched to a gene. Written as DNA, the CDR3 is TGCAGCGTTAAGGGACAGGGGAGTACAGATACGCAGTATTTT. Protein product: CSVKGQGSTDTQYF.

The chain uses TRBV6-4 and TRBJ2-6; 8 bases agree with TRBD1. Germline V gene lookup returns CDR1 MRHNA and CDR2 SNTAGT. This CDR3 comprises 16 residues. Trimming at V came to 4 bases and at J to 0 bases, leaving 2 bases not matched to a gene. CDR3 sequence reads: CASSGTGGSGANVLTF. Written as DNA, the CDR3 is TGTGCCAGCAGTGGCACAGGGGGCTCTGGGGCCAACGTCCTGACTTTC.

The rearrangement uses TRBV6-6 and TRBJ2-2; no reliable D call. The CDR3 runs 14 residues. Germline-derived CDR1 and CDR2 are MNHNY and SVGAGI (reference sequence). V was cut by 2 bases and J by 4 bases, with 8 bases left in between. The CDR3 here is CASSYPGATGELFF. The CDR3 coding sequence is TGTGCCAGCAGTTACCCGGGCGCCACCGGGGAGCTGTTTTTT.